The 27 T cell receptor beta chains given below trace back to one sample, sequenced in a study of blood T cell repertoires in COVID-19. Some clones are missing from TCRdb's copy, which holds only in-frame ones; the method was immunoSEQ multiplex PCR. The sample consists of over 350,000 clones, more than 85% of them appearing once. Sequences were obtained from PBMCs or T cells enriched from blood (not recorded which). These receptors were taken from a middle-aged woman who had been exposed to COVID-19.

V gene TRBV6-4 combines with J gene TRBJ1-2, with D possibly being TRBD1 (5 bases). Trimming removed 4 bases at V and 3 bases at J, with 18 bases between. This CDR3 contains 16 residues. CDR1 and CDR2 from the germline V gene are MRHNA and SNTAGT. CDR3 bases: TGTGCCAGCAGTGTTTCGGGGGGTCACGGTCACTATGGCTACACCTTC. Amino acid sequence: CASSVSGGHGHYGYTF.

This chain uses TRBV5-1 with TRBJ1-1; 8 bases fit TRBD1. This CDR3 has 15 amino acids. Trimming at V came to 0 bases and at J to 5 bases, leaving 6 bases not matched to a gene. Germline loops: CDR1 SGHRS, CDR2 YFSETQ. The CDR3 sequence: CASSLVDRDLTEAFF. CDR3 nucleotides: TGCGCCAGCAGCTTGGTGGACAGGGATTTAACTGAAGCTTTCTTT. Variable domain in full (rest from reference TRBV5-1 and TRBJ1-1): KAGVTQTPRYLIKTRGQQVTLSCSPISGHRSVSWYQQTPGQGLQFLFEYFSETQRNKGNFPGRFSGRQFSNSRSEMNVSTLELGDSALYLCASSLVDRDLTEAFFGQGTRLTVV.

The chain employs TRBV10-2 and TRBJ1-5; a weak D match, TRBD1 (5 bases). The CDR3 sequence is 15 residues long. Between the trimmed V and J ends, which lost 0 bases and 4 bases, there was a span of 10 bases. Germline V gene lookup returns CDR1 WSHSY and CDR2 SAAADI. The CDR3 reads CASSESTGGNQPQHF. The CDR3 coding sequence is TGCGCCAGCAGTGAGTCGACTGGGGGGAATCAGCCCCAGCATTTT.

For the CDR3, the DNA is TGCGCCAGCAGCCCCCAGGGGGGACGGAACACCGGGGAGCTGTTTTTT. Protein product: CASSPQGGRNTGELFF. The chain has TRBV4-1 and TRBJ2-2, with D possibly matching TRBD1 (7 bases). Germline V lookup: CDR1 MGHRA, CDR2 YSYEKL. Trimming took off 4 bases at V and 1 base at J, with 13 bases between the two ends. This CDR3 contains 16 residues.

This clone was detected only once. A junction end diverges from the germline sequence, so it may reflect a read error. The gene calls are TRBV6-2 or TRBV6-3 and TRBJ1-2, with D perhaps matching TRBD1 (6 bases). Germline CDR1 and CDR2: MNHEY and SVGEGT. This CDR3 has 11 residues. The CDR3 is CASSSIRTVAF. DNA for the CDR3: TGTGCCAGCAGTTCCATCAGGACAGTGGCCTTC.

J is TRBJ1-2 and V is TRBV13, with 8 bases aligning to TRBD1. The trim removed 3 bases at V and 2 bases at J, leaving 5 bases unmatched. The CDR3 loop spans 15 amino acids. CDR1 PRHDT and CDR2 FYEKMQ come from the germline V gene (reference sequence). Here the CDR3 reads CASSLPQGANYGYTF. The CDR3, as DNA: TGTGCCAGCAGCTTGCCCCAGGGGGCGAACTATGGCTACACCTTC.

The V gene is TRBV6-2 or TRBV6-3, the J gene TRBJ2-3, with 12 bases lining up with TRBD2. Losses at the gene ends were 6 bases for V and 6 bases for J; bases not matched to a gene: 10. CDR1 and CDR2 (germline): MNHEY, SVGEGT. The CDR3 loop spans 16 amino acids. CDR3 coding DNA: TGTGCCAGCAGCCGAGGACTAGCGGGACCCCCGGATACGCAGTATTTT. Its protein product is CASSRGLAGPPDTQYF.

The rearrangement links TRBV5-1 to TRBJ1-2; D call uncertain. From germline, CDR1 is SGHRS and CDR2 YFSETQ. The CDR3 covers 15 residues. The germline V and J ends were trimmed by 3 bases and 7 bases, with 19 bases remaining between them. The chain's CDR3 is CASSSGGSGFFGYTF. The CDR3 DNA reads TGCGCCAGCAGCTCTGGTGGTTCGGGGTTTTTTGGCTACACCTTC.

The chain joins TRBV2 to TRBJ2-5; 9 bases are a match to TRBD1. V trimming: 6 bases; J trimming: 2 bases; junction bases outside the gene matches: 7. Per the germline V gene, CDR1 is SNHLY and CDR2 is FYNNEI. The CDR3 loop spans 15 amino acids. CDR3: CASSRSGTGQETQYF. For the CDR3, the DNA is TGTGCCAGCAGCCGCTCAGGGACAGGGCAAGAGACCCAGTACTTC.

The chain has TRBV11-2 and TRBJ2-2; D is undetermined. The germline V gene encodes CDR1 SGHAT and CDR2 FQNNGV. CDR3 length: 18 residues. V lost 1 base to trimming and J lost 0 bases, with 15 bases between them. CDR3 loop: CASSLVLSLLANTGELFF. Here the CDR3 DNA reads TGTGCCAGCAGCTTAGTCTTATCGTTACTCGCGAACACCGGGGAGCTGTTTTTT.

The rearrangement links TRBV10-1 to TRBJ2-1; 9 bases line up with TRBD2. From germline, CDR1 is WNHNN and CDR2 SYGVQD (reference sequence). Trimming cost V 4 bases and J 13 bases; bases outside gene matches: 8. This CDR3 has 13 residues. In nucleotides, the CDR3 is TGCGCCAGCAGTGGCCTCGAAGCGGGAGGCCAGTTCTTC. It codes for CASSGLEAGGQFF.

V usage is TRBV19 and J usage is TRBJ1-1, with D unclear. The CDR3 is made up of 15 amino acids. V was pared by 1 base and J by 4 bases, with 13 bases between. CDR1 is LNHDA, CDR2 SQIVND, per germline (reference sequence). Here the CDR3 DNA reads TGTGCCAGTAGTATAGGACATACGTTCGGCACTGAAGCTTTCTTT. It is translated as CASSIGHTFGTEAFF.

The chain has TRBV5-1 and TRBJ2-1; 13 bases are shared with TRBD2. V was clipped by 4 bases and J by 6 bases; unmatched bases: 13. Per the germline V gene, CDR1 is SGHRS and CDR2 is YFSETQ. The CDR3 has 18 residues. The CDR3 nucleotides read TGCGCCAGCAGCCCGGGACTAGCGGGGAACATACGCCCCAATGAGCAGTTCTTC. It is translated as CASSPGLAGNIRPNEQFF.

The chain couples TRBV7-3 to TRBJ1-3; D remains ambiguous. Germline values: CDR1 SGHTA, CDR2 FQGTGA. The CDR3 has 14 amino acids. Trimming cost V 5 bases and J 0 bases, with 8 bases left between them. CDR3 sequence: CASSAGASGNTIYF. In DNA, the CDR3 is TGTGCCAGCAGCGCCGGAGCCTCTGGAAACACCATATATTTT.

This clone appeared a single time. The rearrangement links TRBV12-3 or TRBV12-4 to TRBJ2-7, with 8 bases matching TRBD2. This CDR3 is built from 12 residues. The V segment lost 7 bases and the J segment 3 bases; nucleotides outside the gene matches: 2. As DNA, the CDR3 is TGTGCCAGCACGGGAGGGTTCTACGAGCAGTACTTC. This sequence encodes CASTGGFYEQYF.

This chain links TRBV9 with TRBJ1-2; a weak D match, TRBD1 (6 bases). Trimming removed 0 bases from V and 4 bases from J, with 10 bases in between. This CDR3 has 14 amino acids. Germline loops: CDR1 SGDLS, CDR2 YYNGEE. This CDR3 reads CASSVGGRGYGYTF. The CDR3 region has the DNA TGTGCCAGCAGCGTAGGCGGCAGGGGCTATGGCTACACCTTC.

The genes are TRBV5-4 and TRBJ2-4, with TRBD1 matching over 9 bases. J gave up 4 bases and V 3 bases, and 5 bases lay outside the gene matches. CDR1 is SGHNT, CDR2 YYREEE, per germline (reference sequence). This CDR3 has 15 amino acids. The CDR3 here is CASSSAGTGKNIQYF. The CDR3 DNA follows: TGTGCCAGCAGCTCAGCGGGGACAGGGAAAAACATTCAGTACTTC.

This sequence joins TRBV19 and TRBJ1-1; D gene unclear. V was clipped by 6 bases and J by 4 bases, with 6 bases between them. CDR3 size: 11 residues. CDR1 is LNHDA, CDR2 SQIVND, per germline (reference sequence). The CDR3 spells CASSGLTEAFF. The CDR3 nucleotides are TGTGCCAGTAGCGGACTCACTGAAGCTTTCTTT.

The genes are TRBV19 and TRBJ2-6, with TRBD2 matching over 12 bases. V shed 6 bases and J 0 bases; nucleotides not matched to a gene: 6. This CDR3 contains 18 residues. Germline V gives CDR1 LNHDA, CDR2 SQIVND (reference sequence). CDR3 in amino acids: CASSHGTSGYSGANVLTF. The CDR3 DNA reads TGTGCCAGTAGCCACGGGACTAGCGGGTACTCTGGGGCCAACGTCCTGACTTTC. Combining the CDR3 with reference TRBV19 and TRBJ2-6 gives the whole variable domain DGGITQSPKYLFRKEGQNVTLSCEQNLNHDAMYWYRQDPGQGLRLIYYSQIVNDFQKGDIAEGYSVSREKKESFPLTVTSAQKNPTAFYLCASSHGTSGYSGANVLTFGAGSRLTVL.

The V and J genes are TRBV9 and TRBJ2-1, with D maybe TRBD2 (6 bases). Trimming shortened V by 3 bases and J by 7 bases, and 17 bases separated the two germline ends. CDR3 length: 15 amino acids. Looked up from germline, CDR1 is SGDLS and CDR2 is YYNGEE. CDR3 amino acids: CASSAPGTSHNEQFF. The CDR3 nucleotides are TGTGCCAGCAGCGCCCCCGGGACTTCCCATAATGAGCAGTTCTTC.

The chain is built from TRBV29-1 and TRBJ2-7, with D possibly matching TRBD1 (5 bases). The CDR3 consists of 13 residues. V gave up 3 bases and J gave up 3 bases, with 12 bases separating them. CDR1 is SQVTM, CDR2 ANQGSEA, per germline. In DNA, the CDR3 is TGCAGCGTTGATTTGCAGGGTAGCTACGAGCAGTACTTC. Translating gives CSVDLQGSYEQYF.

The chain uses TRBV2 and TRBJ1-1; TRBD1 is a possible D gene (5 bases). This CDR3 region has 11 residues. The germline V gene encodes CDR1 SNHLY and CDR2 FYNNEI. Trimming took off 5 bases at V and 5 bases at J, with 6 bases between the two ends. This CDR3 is CASSRQTEAFF. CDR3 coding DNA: TGTGCCAGCAGTCGACAGACTGAAGCTTTCTTT.

The CDR3 sequence: CASSQRAGGHTQYF. In nucleotides, the CDR3 is TGTGCCAGCAGCCAGAGAGCGGGGGGTCATACGCAGTATTTT. The chain joins TRBV3-1 (or the pseudogene TRBV3-2) to TRBJ2-3, with 9 bases identical to TRBD2. The CDR3 runs to 14 residues. V dropped 3 bases and J dropped 7; count of bases not matched to a gene: 5. Germline CDR1 LGHDT, CDR2 YNNKEL (reference sequence).

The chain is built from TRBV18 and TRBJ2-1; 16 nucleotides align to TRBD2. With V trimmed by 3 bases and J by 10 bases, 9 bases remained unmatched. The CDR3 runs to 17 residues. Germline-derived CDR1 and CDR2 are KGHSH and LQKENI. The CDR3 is CASSPPGLAGGEGEQFF. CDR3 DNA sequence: TGTGCCAGCTCACCTCCGGGACTAGCGGGGGGGGAAGGCGAGCAGTTCTTC.

The CDR3 loop reads CASSKRTGGILDTEAFF. The CDR3 DNA follows: TGTGCCAGCAGTAAGCGGACAGGGGGCATCTTGGACACTGAAGCTTTCTTT. This rearrangement joins TRBV5-4 to TRBJ1-1; the match to TRBD1 covers 11 bases. Germline-derived CDR1 and CDR2 are SGHNT and YYREEE (reference sequence). The trim removed 5 bases at V and 3 bases at J, leaving 12 bases unmatched. CDR3 length: 17 residues.

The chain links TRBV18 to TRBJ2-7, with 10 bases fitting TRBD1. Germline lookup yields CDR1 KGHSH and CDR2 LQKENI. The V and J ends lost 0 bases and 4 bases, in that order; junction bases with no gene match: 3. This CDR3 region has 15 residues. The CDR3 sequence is CASSPPLGQGYEQYF. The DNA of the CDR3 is TGTGCCAGCTCACCACCCCTGGGACAGGGGTACGAGCAGTACTTC.

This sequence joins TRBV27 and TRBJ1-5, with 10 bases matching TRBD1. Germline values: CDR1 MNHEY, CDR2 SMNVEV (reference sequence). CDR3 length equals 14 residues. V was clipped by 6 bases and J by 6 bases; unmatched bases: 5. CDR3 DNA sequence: TGTGCCAGCAGAGGGACAGGGGATGGTCAGCCCCAGCATTTT. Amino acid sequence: CASRGTGDGQPQHF.